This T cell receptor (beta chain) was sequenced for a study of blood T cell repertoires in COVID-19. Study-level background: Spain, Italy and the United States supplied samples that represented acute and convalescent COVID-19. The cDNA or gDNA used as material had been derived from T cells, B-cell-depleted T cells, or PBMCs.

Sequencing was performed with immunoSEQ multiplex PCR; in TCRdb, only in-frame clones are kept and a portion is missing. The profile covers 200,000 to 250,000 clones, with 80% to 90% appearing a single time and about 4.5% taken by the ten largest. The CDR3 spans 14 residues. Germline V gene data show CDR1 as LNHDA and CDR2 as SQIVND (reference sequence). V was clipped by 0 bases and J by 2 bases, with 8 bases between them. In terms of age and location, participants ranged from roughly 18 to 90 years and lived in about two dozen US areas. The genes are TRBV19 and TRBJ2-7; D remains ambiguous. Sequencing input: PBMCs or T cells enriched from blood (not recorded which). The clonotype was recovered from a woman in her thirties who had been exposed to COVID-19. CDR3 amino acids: CASSIDLPPYEQYF. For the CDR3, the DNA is TGTGCCAGTAGTATAGATCTACCGCCCTACGAGCAGTACTTC. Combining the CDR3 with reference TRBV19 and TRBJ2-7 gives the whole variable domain DGGITQSPKYLFRKEGQNVTLSCEQNLNHDAMYWYRQDPGQGLRLIYYSQIVNDFQKGDIAEGYSVSREKKESFPLTVTSAQKNPTAFYLCASSIDLPPYEQYFGPGTRLTVT.